The 27 T cell receptor beta chains below were found in one sample sequenced in a study of radiotherapy plus CTLA-4 blockade in lung cancer (dated by TCRdb to the late 2010s). Library preparation employed the immunoSEQ multiplex PCR assay. Entries here come from immuneACCESS through TCRdb and include only in-frame sequences with V and J called. Some clones fail to appear in such tables; in the studies checked, an unresolved V gene covers under half of the shortfall, and the cause of the remainder is unknown. This sample comprises 70,000 to 100,000 clones, around 87% of them detected only once. Just over 2% of the sample is taken by the ten largest. Sequencing used peripheral blood, obtained from a patient treated with radiotherapy plus ipilimumab. The receptors come from a human donor with non-small cell lung cancer who had a partial response to radiotherapy plus ipilimumab.

This clone was seen more than once but under ten times. The V call is TRBV7-2, the J call TRBJ2-7, with a possible D match to TRBD1 (6 bases). Germline values: CDR1 SGHTA, CDR2 FQGNSA. CDR3 length: 15 residues. Trimming cost V 3 bases and J 0 bases, with 12 bases left between them. CDR3 region: CASSFGMDSSYEQYF. The CDR3 nucleotides are TGTGCCAGCAGCTTCGGTATGGACAGCTCCTACGAGCAGTACTTC.

The chain's CDR3 is CASSRKPGQGIYGYTF. As DNA, the CDR3 is TGTGCCAGCAGCCGGAAACCGGGACAGGGAATCTATGGCTACACCTTC. The V call is TRBV14, the J call TRBJ1-2; 9 bases fit TRBD1. Germline values: CDR1 SGHDN, CDR2 FVKESK. The CDR3 is 16 amino acids. V was clipped by 4 bases and J by 4 bases; unmatched bases: 10.

This chain joins TRBV5-1 and TRBJ2-3; no clear D gene. This CDR3 has 13 residues. Germline V gives CDR1 SGHRS, CDR2 YFSETQ. Trimming shortened V by 0 bases and J by 5 bases, and 7 bases separated the two germline ends. The CDR3 DNA is TGCGCCAGCAGCTTGGCCCTCAGAGATACGCAGTATTTT. This codes for CASSLALRDTQYF.

The table lists this clone with a few counts. This sequence joins TRBV18 and TRBJ2-7, with a possible D match to TRBD1 (5 bases). CDR1 and CDR2 from the germline V gene are KGHSH and LQKENI. This CDR3 contains 14 residues. Trimming shortened V by 2 bases and J by 2 bases, and 10 bases separated the two germline ends. The CDR3 sequence is CASSPNTGAYEQYV. The CDR3 region has the DNA TGTGCCAGCTCACCAAACACAGGCGCCTACGAGCAGTACGTC.

This clone was picked up a small number of times. CDR3 DNA sequence: TGTGCCAGCAGCCCTAACAGGGTTGGCTATGGCTACACCTTC. Translation gives CASSPNRVGYGYTF. The rearrangement uses TRBV28 and TRBJ1-2, with D perhaps matching TRBD1 (6 bases). In germline, CDR1 is MDHEN, CDR2 SYDVKM. This CDR3 is built from 14 residues. Between the trimmed V and J ends, which lost 6 bases and 4 bases, there was a span of 15 bases.

The chain recombines TRBV5-1 with TRBJ2-2; D remains ambiguous. V shed 0 bases and J shed 2 bases, with 14 bases lying between them. The germline V gene has CDR1 SGHRS and CDR2 YFSETQ. The CDR3 covers 17 residues. The CDR3 DNA is TGCGCCAGCAGCTTGGTCAGGTTGTCACCAAACACCGGGGAGCTGTTTTTT. It encodes CASSLVRLSPNTGELFF.

This chain uses TRBV6-5 with TRBJ2-5; TRBD2 matches at 7 bases. This CDR3 has 14 amino acids. Germline lookup yields CDR1 MNHEY and CDR2 SVGAGI. The ends lost 7 bases at V and 5 bases at J; junction bases unmatched: 10. CDR3 amino acids: CASKKKAGPETQYF. In DNA, the CDR3 is TGTGCCAGCAAAAAGAAAGCGGGACCGGAGACCCAGTACTTC.

This chain connects TRBV5-4 to TRBJ2-3; 8 bases fit TRBD1. After removal of 0 bases from V and 3 bases from J, the junction contained 6 bases not matched to a gene. CDR1 and CDR2 from the germline V gene are SGHNT and YYREEE (reference sequence). The CDR3 is 16 residues long. CDR3 region: CASSLASGQATDTQYF. The CDR3 region has the DNA TGTGCCAGCAGCTTGGCCTCGGGACAGGCTACAGATACGCAGTATTTT.

The chain joins TRBV25-1 to TRBJ1-2; 8 bases align to TRBD1. Trimming cost V 3 bases and J 1 base; bases outside gene matches: 1. There are 14 residues in the CDR3. Germline V gene data show CDR1 as MGHDK and CDR2 as SYGVNS. CDR3 protein: CASSDGQGNYGYTF. DNA for the CDR3: TGTGCCAGCAGTGATGGACAGGGTAACTATGGCTACACCTTC.

V usage is TRBV28 and J usage is TRBJ1-1; possibly TRBD1 for D (6 bases). The CDR3 extends over 13 amino acids. In germline, CDR1 is MDHEN, CDR2 SYDVKM. Trimming removed 8 bases at V and 0 bases at J, with 10 bases between. CDR3 in amino acids: CASGGHMNTEAFF. CDR3 DNA sequence: TGTGCCAGCGGGGGACATATGAACACTGAAGCTTTCTTT.

The chain joins TRBV7-2 to TRBJ1-5; D is unresolved. Per the germline V gene, CDR1 is SGHTA and CDR2 is FQGNSA. The CDR3 is 13 amino acids. V lost 2 bases and J lost 0, with 2 bases in between. For the CDR3, the DNA is TGTGCCAGCAGCTTACATAGCAATCAGCCCCAGCATTTT. Amino acids: CASSLHSNQPQHF.

V usage is TRBV28 and J usage is TRBJ1-1; possibly TRBD1 for D (5 bases). V was pared by 3 bases and J by 1 base, with 12 bases between. Germline CDR1 reads MDHEN; CDR2 reads SYDVKM. CDR3 size: 15 residues. Here the CDR3 DNA reads TGTGCCAGCAGTTTCTCGCTCGGGGGGAACACTGAAGCTTTCTTT. This gives the protein CASSFSLGGNTEAFF.

This clone is classed as medium-sized (0.01 to 0.1%). This chain's CDR3 is CASRIGSGGAEGYTF. CDR3 nucleotide sequence: TGTGCCAGCAGGATCGGATCAGGGGGCGCAGAGGGCTACACCTTC. V is TRBV28 and J is TRBJ1-2, with 8 positions matching TRBD1. The CDR3 length is 15 residues. V shed 6 bases, J shed 8 bases, and the junction held 14 bases outside the gene matches. The V gene's germline CDR1 is MDHEN and CDR2 SYDVKM.

V is TRBV5-1 and J is TRBJ1-2; 8 bases fit TRBD1. Germline assignment: CDR1 SGHRS and CDR2 YFSETQ. This CDR3 comprises 13 residues. After removal of 4 bases from V and 3 bases from J, the junction contained 2 bases not matched to a gene. CDR3 amino acids: CASSPQGDYGYTF. The CDR3 nucleotides read TGCGCCAGCAGCCCACAGGGGGACTATGGCTACACCTTC. Drawing the rest from reference TRBV5-1 and TRBJ1-2, the complete variable domain is KAGVTQTPRYLIKTRGQQVTLSCSPISGHRSVSWYQQTPGQGLQFLFEYFSETQRNKGNFPGRFSGRQFSNSRSEMNVSTLELGDSALYLCASSPQGDYGYTFGSGTRLTVV.

J is TRBJ2-2 and V is TRBV5-1, with 12 bases fitting TRBD2. The CDR3 spans 16 residues. Trimming cost V 4 bases and J 4 bases; bases outside gene matches: 5. The germline CDR1 and CDR2 sequences are SGHRS and YFSETQ. The CDR3 coding sequence is TGCGCCAGCAGCCCGGGACTAGCGGGCAGCACCGGGGAGCTGTTTTTT. Translation gives CASSPGLAGSTGELFF.

The chain recombines TRBV7-6 with TRBJ2-5; maybe TRBD1 (8 bases). The CDR3 consists of 13 residues. Trimming took 5 bases from V and 11 from J, leaving 18 bases between them. Germline V CDR1 and CDR2: SGHVS, FNYEAQ. The CDR3 spells CASSQEQGGEQYF. The CDR3 bases are TGTGCCAGCAGCCAGGAACAGGGGGGGGAGCAGTACTTC.

The genes are TRBV28 and TRBJ2-7; TRBD2 might be the D (5 bases). This CDR3 spans 12 amino acids. CDR1 is MDHEN and CDR2 is SYDVKM in the germline V gene. V gave up 10 bases and J gave up 3 bases, with 13 bases separating them. DNA of the CDR3: TGTGCCACGGCGGAGGCTCTCTACGAGCAGTACTTC. Translated: CATAEALYEQYF.

This chain links TRBV10-1 with TRBJ1-2; 9 nucleotides align to TRBD1. V shed 6 bases, J shed 6 bases, and the junction held 8 bases outside the gene matches. Germline V lookup: CDR1 WNHNN, CDR2 SYGVQD (reference sequence). This CDR3 region has 14 residues. The CDR3 sequence is CASSPRDRVDGYTF. In nucleotides, the CDR3 is TGCGCCAGCAGCCCCAGGGACAGGGTGGATGGCTACACCTTC.

The chain uses TRBV19 and TRBJ2-3, with 10 bases lining up with TRBD1. The length of the CDR3 is 16 residues. The V segment lost 5 bases and the J segment 3 bases; nucleotides outside the gene matches: 8. Germline assignment: CDR1 LNHDA and CDR2 SQIVND (reference sequence). The DNA for the CDR3 is TGTGCCAGTAGTCCGACGGACAGGGGGTATACAGATACGCAGTATTTT. It yields the protein CASSPTDRGYTDTQYF.

The CDR3 region is CATSSVQADTQYF. The CDR3 bases are TGTGCCACCAGCAGTGTACAGGCGGATACGCAGTATTTT. V is TRBV15 and J is TRBJ2-3, with D perhaps matching TRBD1 (5 bases). The CDR3 extends over 13 amino acids. Per the germline V gene, CDR1 is LNHNV and CDR2 is YYDKDF (reference sequence). V lost 3 bases and J lost 6, with 10 bases in between.

The chain has TRBV5-1 and TRBJ1-6; 9 bases are shared with TRBD1. The CDR3 runs to 15 residues. Trimming took 4 bases from V and 9 from J; bases not matched to a gene: 8. The germline gives CDR1 SGHRS, CDR2 YFSETQ. The CDR3 loop is CASSVDRGMGSPLHF. CDR3 DNA sequence: TGCGCCAGCAGCGTGGACAGGGGCATGGGTTCACCCCTCCACTTT.

This clone was picked up one time. V gene TRBV6-5 combines with J gene TRBJ1-1, with 8 positions matching TRBD1. V was pared by 8 bases and J by 1 base, with 6 bases of the junction left unmatched. Germline V gives CDR1 MNHEY, CDR2 SVGAGI. CDR3 length: 14 residues. The CDR3, as DNA: TGTGCCAGCCAATCCAGGGGGCAGAACACTGAAGCTTTCTTT. Its protein product is CASQSRGQNTEAFF.

The chain has TRBV7-2 and TRBJ2-4; 7 nucleotides agree with TRBD1. After removal of 1 base from V and 8 bases from J, the junction contained 2 bases not matched to a gene. The CDR3 has 13 amino acids. Per germline, CDR1 SGHTA and CDR2 FQGNSA. CDR3: CASSLGQGDIQYF. The CDR3 nucleotides read TGTGCCAGCAGCTTAGGACAGGGAGACATTCAGTACTTC.

The chain employs TRBV18 and TRBJ2-7; D not resolved. V was cut by 3 bases and J by 5 bases, with 11 bases left in between. The CDR3 sequence is 13 residues long. Germline V gene sequence: CDR1 KGHSH, CDR2 LQKENI. The CDR3 loop reads CASSPLNRHEQYF. For the CDR3, the DNA is TGTGCCAGCTCACCGCTAAACAGACACGAGCAGTACTTC.

V is TRBV19 and J is TRBJ2-5; 10 bases map to TRBD2. Germline V gene lookup returns CDR1 LNHDA and CDR2 SQIVND (reference sequence). This CDR3 region has 18 residues. Unmatched junction bases numbered 12, after V lost 4 bases and J lost 1 base. The CDR3 coding sequence is TGTGCCAGTAGTAGGCCCTTGATGACTAGCGGGTCCCAAGAGACCCAGTACTTC. It encodes CASSRPLMTSGSQETQYF. Filled out from reference TRBV19 and TRBJ2-5, the complete variable domain reads DGGITQSPKYLFRKEGQNVTLSCEQNLNHDAMYWYRQDPGQGLRLIYYSQIVNDFQKGDIAEGYSVSREKKESFPLTVTSAQKNPTAFYLCASSRPLMTSGSQETQYFGPGTRLLVL.

V is TRBV30 and J is TRBJ2-3; D ambiguous. With 4 bases removed from V and 0 bases from J, the gap between germline ends came to 11 bases. The CDR3 spans 14 residues. Germline V gives CDR1 GTSNPN, CDR2 SVGIG (reference sequence). CDR3 in DNA: TGTGCCTGGATGGGCAACCCAAGCACAGATACGCAGTATTTT. Residues: CAWMGNPSTDTQYF.

CDR3 coding DNA: TGTGCCTGGAGCCCCGGGGGGTTAGTATGGGGTATCCAAGAGACCCAGTACTTC. Protein product: CAWSPGGLVWGIQETQYF. The J gene is TRBJ2-5, the V gene TRBV30; 7 nucleotides agree with TRBD2. The CDR3 is 18 residues long. V lost 3 bases to trimming and J lost 1 base; unmatched junction nucleotides: 17. Germline CDR1 GTSNPN, CDR2 SVGIG (reference sequence).